The present TCR beta chain was sequenced within a study of OX40 agonist ivuxolimab in advanced cancers. In the study overall: Given to patients was ivuxolimab, an agonistic anti-OX40 (CD134) antibody. Checkpoint inhibitors had been given previously to about 40% of patients.

Generated by immunoSEQ multiplex PCR, the TCRdb table keeps only in-frame clones and is missing some. The repertoire holds tens of thousands of clones, with approximately 80% as singletons. On this clone itself: Its antigen remains unknown.

The length of the CDR3 is 13 residues. V was cut by 2 bases and J by 6 bases, with 11 bases left in between. Germline V gene lookup returns CDR1 LGHNA and CDR2 YSLEER. General study findings and limits: The average count of expanded clones was higher among CD8+ T cells than among CD4+.

Systemic immunosuppression or autoimmune disease history was grounds to exclude patients. The genes are TRBV4-3 and TRBJ2-7; possibly TRBD1 for D (5 bases). This sequence originates from an adult with an advanced solid tumor such as melanoma, head and neck, liver or kidney cancer. Source: CD4+ or CD8+ T cells sorted from blood, taken in a trial of the OX40 agonist ivuxolimab. In DNA, the CDR3 is TGCGCCAGCAGCCAAATTCCAGGGATCGAGCAGTACTTC. Protein product: CASSQIPGIEQYF.